The sequence of this T cell receptor beta chain was determined in a study of T cell changes during pregnancy in multiple sclerosis. Sequenced by immunoSEQ multiplex PCR; TCRdb stores in-frame clones only, minus some. The sample lists about 93,000 clones; about nine tenths were seen once. The sample here was peripheral blood, taken after pregnancy. The sequence came from a female donor in good health, enrolled as a control in a pregnancy study.

CDR3 sequence reads: CASSLGQGRTIYF. CDR3 nucleotide sequence: TGTGCCAGCAGCTTGGGACAGGGGCGCACCATATATTTT. The chain combines TRBV5-4 with TRBJ1-3, with TRBD1 matching 8 bases. Per the germline V gene, CDR1 is SGHNT and CDR2 is YYREEE (reference sequence). This CDR3 has 13 amino acids. Unmatched junction bases numbered 2, after V lost 0 bases and J lost 9 bases.